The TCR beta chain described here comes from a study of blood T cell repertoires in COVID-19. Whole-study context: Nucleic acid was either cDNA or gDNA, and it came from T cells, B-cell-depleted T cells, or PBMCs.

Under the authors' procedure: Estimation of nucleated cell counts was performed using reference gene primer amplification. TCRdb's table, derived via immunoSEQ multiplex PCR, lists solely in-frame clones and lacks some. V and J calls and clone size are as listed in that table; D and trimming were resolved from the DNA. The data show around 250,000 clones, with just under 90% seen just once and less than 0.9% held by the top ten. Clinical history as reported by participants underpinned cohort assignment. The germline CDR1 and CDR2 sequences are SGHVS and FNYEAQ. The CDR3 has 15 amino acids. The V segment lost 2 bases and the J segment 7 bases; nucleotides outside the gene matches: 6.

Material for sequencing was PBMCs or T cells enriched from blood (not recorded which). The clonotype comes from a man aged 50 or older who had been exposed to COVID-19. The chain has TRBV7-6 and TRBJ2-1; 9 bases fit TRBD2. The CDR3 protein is CASSLFSLAGNEQFF. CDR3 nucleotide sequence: TGTGCCAGCAGCTTATTTAGTCTAGCGGGAAATGAGCAGTTCTTC.